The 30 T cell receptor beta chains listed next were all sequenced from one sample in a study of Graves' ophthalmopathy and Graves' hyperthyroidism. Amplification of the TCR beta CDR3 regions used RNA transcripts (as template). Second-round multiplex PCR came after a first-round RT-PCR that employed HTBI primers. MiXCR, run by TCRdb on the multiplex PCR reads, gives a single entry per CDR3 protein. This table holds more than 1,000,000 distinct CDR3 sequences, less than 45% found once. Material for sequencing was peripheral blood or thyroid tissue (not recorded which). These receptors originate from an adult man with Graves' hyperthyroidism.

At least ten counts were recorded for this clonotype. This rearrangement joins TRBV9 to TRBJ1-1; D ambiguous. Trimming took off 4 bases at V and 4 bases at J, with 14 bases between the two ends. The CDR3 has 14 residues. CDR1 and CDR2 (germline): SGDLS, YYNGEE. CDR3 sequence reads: CASSPDWQITEAFF. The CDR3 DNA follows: TGTGCCAGCAGCCCGGACTGGCAGATCACTGAAGCTTTCTTT. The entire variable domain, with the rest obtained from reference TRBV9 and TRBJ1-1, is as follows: DSGVTQTPKHLITATGQRVTLRCSPRSGDLSVYWYQQSLDQGLQFLIQYYNGEERAKGNILERFSAQQFPDLHSELNLSSLELGDSALYFCASSPDWQITEAFFGQGTRLTVV.

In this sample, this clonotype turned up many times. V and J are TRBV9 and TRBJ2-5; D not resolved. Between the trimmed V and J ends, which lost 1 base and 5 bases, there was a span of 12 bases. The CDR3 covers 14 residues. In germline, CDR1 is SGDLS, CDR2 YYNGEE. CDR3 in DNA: TGTGCCAGCAGCGTATTGTCGGAGTCGGAGACCCAGTACTTC. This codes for CASSVLSESETQYF. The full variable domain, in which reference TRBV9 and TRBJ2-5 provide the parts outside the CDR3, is DSGVTQTPKHLITATGQRVTLRCSPRSGDLSVYWYQQSLDQGLQFLIQYYNGEERAKGNILERFSAQQFPDLHSELNLSSLELGDSALYFCASSVLSESETQYFGPGTRLLVL.

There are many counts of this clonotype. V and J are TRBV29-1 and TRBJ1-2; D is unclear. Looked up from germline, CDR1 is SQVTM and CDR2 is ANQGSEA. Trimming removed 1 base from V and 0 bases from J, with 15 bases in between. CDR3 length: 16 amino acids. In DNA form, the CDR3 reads TGCAGCGTTGAAGGAGGACGACCGGTAGCTAACTATGGCTACACCTTC. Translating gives CSVEGGRPVANYGYTF.

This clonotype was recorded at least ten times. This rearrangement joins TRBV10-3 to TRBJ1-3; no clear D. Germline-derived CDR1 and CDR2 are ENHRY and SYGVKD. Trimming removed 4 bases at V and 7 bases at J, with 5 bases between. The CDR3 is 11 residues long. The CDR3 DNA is TGTGCCATCAGTGGGGTGAACACCATATATTTT. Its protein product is CAISGVNTIYF.

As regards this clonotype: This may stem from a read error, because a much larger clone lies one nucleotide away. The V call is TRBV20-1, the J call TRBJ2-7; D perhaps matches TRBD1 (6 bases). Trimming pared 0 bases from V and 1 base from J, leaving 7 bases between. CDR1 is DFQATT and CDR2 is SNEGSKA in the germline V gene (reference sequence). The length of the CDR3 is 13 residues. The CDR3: CSAREDSSYEQYF. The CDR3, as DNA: TGCAGTGCTAGAGAGGACAGTTCCTACGAGCAGTACTTC.

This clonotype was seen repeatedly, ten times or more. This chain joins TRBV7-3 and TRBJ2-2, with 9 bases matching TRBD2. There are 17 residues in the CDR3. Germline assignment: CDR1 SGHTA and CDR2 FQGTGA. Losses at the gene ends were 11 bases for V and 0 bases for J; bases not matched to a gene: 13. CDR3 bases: TGTGCCCTTGGAGGATTGTCTAGCGGGACGAACACCGGGGAGCTGTTTTTT. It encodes CALGGLSSGTNTGELFF.

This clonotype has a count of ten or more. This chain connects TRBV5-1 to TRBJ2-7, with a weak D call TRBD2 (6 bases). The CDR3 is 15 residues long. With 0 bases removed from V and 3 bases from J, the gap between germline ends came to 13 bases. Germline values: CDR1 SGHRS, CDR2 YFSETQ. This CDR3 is CASSLGLAYYYEQYF. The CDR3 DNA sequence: TGCGCCAGCAGCTTGGGGCTAGCGTATTACTACGAGCAGTACTTC.

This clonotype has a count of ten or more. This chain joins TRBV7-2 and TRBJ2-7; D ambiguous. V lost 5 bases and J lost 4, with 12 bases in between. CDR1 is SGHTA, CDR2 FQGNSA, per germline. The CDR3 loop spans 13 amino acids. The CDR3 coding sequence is TGTGCCAGCAGCCCGGAAGTAGGTTACGAGCAGTACTTC. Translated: CASSPEVGYEQYF.

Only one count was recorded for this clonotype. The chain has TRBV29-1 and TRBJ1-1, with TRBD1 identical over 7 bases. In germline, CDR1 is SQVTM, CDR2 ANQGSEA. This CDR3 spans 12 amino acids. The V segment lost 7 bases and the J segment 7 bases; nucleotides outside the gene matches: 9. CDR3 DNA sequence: TGCAGCGGACAGGGAGGGACTAATGAAGCTTTCTTT. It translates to CSGQGGTNEAFF.

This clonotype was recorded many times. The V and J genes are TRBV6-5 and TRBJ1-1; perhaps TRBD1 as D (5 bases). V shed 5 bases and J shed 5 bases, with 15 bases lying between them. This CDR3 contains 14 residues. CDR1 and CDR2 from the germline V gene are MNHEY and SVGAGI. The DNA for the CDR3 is TGTGCCAGCAGTGAATCGGGGCGCTGGACTGAAGCTTTCTTT. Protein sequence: CASSESGRWTEAFF.

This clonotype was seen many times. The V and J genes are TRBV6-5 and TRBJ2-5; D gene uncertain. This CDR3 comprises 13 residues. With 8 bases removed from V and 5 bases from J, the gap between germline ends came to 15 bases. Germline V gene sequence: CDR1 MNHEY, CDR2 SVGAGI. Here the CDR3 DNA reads TGTGCCAGCGATCGCTCTCTCCGGGAGACCCAGTACTTC. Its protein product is CASDRSLRETQYF.

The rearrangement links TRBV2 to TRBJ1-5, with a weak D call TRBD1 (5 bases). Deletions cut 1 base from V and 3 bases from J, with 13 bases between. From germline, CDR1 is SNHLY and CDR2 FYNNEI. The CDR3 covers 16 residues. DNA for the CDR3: TGTGCCAGCAGTGAAGGGCTTAGGGGCGTCAATCAGCCCCAGCATTTT. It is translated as CASSEGLRGVNQPQHF.

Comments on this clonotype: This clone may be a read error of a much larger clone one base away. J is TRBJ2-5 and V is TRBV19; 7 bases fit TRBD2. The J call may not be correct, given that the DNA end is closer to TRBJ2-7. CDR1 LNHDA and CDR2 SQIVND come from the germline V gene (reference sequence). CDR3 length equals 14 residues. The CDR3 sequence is CASTGREGSYEQYF. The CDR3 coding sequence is TGTGCCAGTACCGGCAGGGAGGGTTCCTACGAGCAGTACTTC.

DNA for the CDR3: TGTGCCAGCAGCTTAGGTGGCAGACTAGAGACCCAGTACTTC. It yields the protein CASSLGGRLETQYF. V gene TRBV7-2 combines with J gene TRBJ2-5; no definite D call. Trimming left V 1 base short and J 4 bases short, with 10 bases between. Germline lookup yields CDR1 SGHTA and CDR2 FQGNSA. The CDR3 totals 14 residues.

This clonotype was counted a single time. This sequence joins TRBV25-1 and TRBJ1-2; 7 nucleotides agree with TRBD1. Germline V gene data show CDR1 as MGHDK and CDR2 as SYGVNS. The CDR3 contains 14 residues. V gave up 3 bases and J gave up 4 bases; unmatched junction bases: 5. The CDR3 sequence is CASSEETGTYGYTF. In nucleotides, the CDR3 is TGTGCCAGCAGTGAGGAGACAGGGACCTATGGCTACACCTTC.

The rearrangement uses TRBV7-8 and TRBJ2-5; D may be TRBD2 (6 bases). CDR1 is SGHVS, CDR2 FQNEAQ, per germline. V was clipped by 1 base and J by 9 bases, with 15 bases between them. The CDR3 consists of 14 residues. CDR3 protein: CASSLVGGHQPQYF. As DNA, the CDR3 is TGTGCCAGCAGCTTAGTGGGGGGTCATCAGCCCCAGTACTTC.

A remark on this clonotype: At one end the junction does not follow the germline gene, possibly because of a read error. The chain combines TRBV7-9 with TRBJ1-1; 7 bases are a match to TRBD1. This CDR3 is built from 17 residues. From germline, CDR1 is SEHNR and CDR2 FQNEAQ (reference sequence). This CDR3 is CASSQDTRQGGNTEAFF. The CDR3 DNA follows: TGCGCCAGCAGCCAAGATACGAGACAGGGAGGGAACACTGAAGCTTTCTTT. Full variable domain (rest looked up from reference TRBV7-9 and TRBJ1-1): DTGVSQNPRHKITKRGQNVTFRCDPISEHNRLYWYRQTLGQGPEFLTYFQNEAQLEKSRLLSDRFSAERPKGSFSTLEIQRTEQGDSAMYLCASSQDTRQGGNTEAFFGQGTRLTVV.

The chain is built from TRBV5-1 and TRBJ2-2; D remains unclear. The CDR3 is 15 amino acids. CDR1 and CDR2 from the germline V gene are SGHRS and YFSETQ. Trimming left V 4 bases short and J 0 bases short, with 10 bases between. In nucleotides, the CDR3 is TGCGCCAGCAGCCCCGACGCCTCGAACACCGGGGAGCTGTTTTTT. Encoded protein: CASSPDASNTGELFF. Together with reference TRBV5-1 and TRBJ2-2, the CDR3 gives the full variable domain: KAGVTQTPRYLIKTRGQQVTLSCSPISGHRSVSWYQQTPGQGLQFLFEYFSETQRNKGNFPGRFSGRQFSNSRSEMNVSTLELGDSALYLCASSPDASNTGELFFGEGSRLTVL.

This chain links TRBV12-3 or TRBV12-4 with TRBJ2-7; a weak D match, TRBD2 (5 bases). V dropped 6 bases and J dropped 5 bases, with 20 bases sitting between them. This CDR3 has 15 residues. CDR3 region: CASSLRTGPLDEQYF. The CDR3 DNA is TGTGCCAGCAGCTTACGGACTGGGCCCCTTGACGAGCAGTACTTC.

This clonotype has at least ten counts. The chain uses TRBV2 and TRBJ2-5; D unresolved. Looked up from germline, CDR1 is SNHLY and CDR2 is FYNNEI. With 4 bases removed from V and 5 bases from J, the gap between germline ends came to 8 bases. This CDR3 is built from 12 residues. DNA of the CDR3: TGTGCCAGCAGTGTTAGTTCGGAGACCCAGTACTTC. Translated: CASSVSSETQYF. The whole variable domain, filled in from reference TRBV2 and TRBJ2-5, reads EPEVTQTPSHQVTQMGQEVILRCVPISNHLYFYWYRQILGQKVEFLVSFYNNEISEKSEIFDDQFSVERPDGSNFTLKIRSTKLEDSAMYFCASSVSSETQYFGPGTRLLVL.

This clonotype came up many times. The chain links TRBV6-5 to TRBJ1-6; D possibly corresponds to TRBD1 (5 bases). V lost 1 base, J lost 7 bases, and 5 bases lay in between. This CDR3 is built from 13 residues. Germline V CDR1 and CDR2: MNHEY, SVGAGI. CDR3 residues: CASSYWGNSPLHF. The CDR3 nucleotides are TGTGCCAGCAGTTACTGGGGCAATTCACCCCTCCACTTT.

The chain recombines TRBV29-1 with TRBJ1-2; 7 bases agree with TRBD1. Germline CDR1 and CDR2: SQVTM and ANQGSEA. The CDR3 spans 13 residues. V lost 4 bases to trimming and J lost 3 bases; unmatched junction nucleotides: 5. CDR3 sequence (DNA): TGCAGCGTTGCGGGGGACAGAGACTATGGCTACACCTTC. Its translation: CSVAGDRDYGYTF.

The CDR3 is CSVANPYPETQYF. For the CDR3, the DNA is TGCAGTGTCGCAAACCCCTACCCCGAGACCCAGTACTTC. V and J are TRBV20-1 and TRBJ2-5; D is ambiguous. The CDR3 length is 13 residues. Trimming shortened V by 7 bases and J by 5 bases, and 17 bases separated the two germline ends. The germline V gene encodes CDR1 DFQATT and CDR2 SNEGSKA (reference sequence).

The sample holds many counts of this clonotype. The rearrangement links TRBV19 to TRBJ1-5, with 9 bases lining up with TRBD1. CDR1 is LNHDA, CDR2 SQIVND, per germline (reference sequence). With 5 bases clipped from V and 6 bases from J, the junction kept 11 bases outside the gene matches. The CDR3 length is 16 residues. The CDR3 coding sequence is TGTGCCAGTAGTTACTCGACCTGGACAGGGGCTCAGCCCCAGCATTTT. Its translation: CASSYSTWTGAQPQHF.

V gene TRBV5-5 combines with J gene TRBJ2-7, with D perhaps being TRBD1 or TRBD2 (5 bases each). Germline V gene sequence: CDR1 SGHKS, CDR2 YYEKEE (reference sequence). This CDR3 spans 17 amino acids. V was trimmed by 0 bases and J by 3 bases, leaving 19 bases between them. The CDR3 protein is CASSLASGSAQGYEQYF. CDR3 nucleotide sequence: TGTGCCAGCAGCTTGGCCTCGGGTAGCGCGCAGGGCTACGAGCAGTACTTC.

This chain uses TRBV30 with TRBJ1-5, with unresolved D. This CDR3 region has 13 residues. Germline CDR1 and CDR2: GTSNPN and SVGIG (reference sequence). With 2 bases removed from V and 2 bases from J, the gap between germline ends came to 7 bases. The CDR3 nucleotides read TGTGCCTGGAGTAACCAGGGCAATCAGCCCCAGCATTTT. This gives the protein CAWSNQGNQPQHF. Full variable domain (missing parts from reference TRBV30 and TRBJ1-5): SQTIHQWPATLVQPVGSPLSLECTVEGTSNPNLYWYRQAAGRGLQLLFYSVGIGQISSEVPQNLSASRPQDRQFILSSKKLLLSDSGFYLCAWSNQGNQPQHFGDGTRLSIL.

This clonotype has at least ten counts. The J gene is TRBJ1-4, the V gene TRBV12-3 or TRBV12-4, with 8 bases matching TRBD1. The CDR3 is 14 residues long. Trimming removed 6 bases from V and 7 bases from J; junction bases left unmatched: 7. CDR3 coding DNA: TGTGCCAGCAGAGATACAGGGGGTGGTGAAAAACTGTTTTTT. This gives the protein CASRDTGGGEKLFF.

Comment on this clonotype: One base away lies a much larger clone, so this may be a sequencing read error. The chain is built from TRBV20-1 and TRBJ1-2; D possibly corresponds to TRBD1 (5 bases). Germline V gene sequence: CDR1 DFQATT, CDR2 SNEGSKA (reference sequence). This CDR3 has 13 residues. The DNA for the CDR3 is TGCAAGCAGGGCGGAACAGCTAACTATGGCTACACCTTC. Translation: CKQGGTANYGYTF.

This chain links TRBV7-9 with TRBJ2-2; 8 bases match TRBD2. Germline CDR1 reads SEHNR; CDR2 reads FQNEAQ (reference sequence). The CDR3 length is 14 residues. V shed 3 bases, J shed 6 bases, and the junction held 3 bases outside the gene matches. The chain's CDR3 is CASSLREVAGELFF. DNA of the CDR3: TGTGCCAGCAGCTTGCGGGAGGTGGCCGGGGAGCTGTTTTTT.

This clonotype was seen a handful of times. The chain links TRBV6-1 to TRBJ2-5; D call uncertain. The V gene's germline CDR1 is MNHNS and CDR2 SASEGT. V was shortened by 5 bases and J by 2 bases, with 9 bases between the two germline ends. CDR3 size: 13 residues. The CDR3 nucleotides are TGTGCCAGCAGTTACCAACAGCAAGAGACCCAGTACTTC. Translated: CASSYQQQETQYF.